Given below is one TCR beta chain in context. The antigen remains undetermined. One junction end disagrees with the germline gene, perhaps due to a read error. This CDR3 has 15 amino acids. Germline values: CDR1 WSHSY, CDR2 SAAADI. TCRdb processed the reads anew with MiXCR; each CDR3 protein has one entry. The sample has 200,000 or so distinct CDR3 sequences; around 40% are singletons. These data are taken from a study of T cell repertoires in cytomegalovirus infection. Broader study findings: Carriers of CMV plus the relevant HLA were identified by cumulative public TCR beta family frequency.

This sequence originates from a human donor in good health (CMV status not recorded). Some clones in this sample may be carry-over from other donors' samples. This sequence joins TRBV10-2 and TRBJ2-7; TRBD2 matches at 9 bases. The sample in question was CD8+ T cells from cultured PBMCs, obtained from culture after CMV antigen stimulation. The CDR3 DNA reads as TGTGCCAGCATTGGGACTAGCCCGAGCTCCTACGAGCAGTACTTC. This gives the protein CASIGTSPSSYEQYF.